This T cell receptor (beta chain) derives from a study of sequential checkpoint blockade in melanoma. This table comes from immunoSEQ multiplex PCR, and its TCRdb copy is limited to in-frame clones, with some not included. The table has several hundred clones, around 29% seen once; the top ten hold roughly 15%. Indicated treatment: randomized to nivolumab then ipilimumab (arm A) or the reverse (arm B). Specimen: tumor tissue (inferred from file names), collected from a patient given nivolumab and ipilimumab in sequence. The TCR sequence derives from a human donor with melanoma.

DNA for the CDR3: TGTGCCAGCAGCTTTCCCAGCGGGGGGGTAGCCGGGGAGCTGTTTTTT. It yields the protein CASSFPSGGVAGELFF. The chain links TRBV9 to TRBJ2-2; 10 nucleotides line up with TRBD2. The CDR3 spans 16 residues. The junction had 9 bases not matched to a gene; V was cut back by 4 bases and J by 6 bases. Per germline, CDR1 SGDLS and CDR2 YYNGEE.